This is a list of T cell receptor beta chains from one sample in a study of blood T cell repertoires in COVID-19. The table came from immunoSEQ multiplex PCR; TCRdb's copy has only in-frame clones and leaves some out. The sample has about 210,000 clones, 84% seen once; the top ten hold 7.6%. Sequenced material: peripheral blood. All receptors come from a woman in her 50s with active or convalescent COVID-19. Both conserved end residues are part of each CDR3. D genes are given only for firm matches. Part of the rows lack a size; the others show once, few, many or a class for expanded clones.

v_call	clone_size	d_call	j_call	cdr3_nt	cdr3_aa
TRBV6-5	.	.	TRBJ1-2	TGTGCCAGCAGCCGGGAAAATTTTTACTATGGCTACACCTTC	CASSRENFYYGYTF
TRBV5-1	.	TRBD1	TRBJ2-5	TGCGCCAGCAGCGCAGACCAGGGGGCTCGAGAGACCCAGTACTTC	CASSADQGARETQYF
TRBV29-1	.	.	TRBJ2-3	TGCAGCGTTGTAATGGTAGCGGGCACAGATACGCAGTATTTT	CSVVMVAGTDTQYF
TRBV5-4	.	TRBD2	TRBJ2-3	TGTGCCAGCAGGACCGGGGGAGGGACAGATACGCAGTATTTT	CASRTGGGTDTQYF
TRBV6-1	.	TRBD1	TRBJ1-5	TGTGCCAGCAGTGAAGCGCTCGGACAGGGCGGGGGGCCCCAGCATTTT	CASSEALGQGGGPQHF
TRBV19	.	.	TRBJ1-1	TGTGCCAGTAGTATAGGCCAGGGAAACACTGAAGCTTTCTTT	CASSIGQGNTEAFF
TRBV3-1/TRBV3-2	.	.	TRBJ2-5	TGTGCCAGCAGCAGAATTAGAGAGACCCAGTACTTC	CASSRIRETQYF
TRBV30	.	TRBD2	TRBJ2-1	TGTGCCTACTCCCACGGTAGCGGGAGCTATGAGCAGTTCTTC	CAYSHGSGSYEQFF
TRBV6-5	.	.	TRBJ1-2	TGTGCCAGCAGTTACTCGAATAGGCTCGGGAGGGGCTACACCTTC	CASSYSNRLGRGYTF
TRBV28	.	.	TRBJ1-1	TGTGCCAGCAGCCCCCGGAGTTGGGCTGAAGCTTTCTTT	CASSPRSWAEAFF
TRBV27	few	.	TRBJ2-1	TGTGCCAGCAGTATACGGCGGGAAGGGTGGCAGTTCTTC	CASSIRREGWQFF
TRBV6-1	.	.	TRBJ2-3	TGTGCCAGCAGTGACGACTTCGCCCGGGGCACAGATACGCAGTATTTT	CASSDDFARGTDTQYF
TRBV7-8	.	TRBD1	TRBJ1-6	TGTGCCAGCAGCCAGGGACAGTCGAATTCACCCCTCCACTTT	CASSQGQSNSPLHF
TRBV6-5	.	.	TRBJ1-1	TGTGCCGTCGGGACACCGAACACTGAAGCTTTCTTT	CAVGTPNTEAFF
TRBV6-1	.	.	TRBJ2-7	TGTGCCAGCAGTGCCGCTAACAGGGCGATCCCCTACGAGCAGTACTTC	CASSAANRAIPYEQYF
TRBV4-2	.	.	TRBJ1-2	TGTGCCAGCAGCCAAGAAGGACAGACTTATGGCTACACCTTC	CASSQEGQTYGYTF
TRBV11-3	.	.	TRBJ2-3	TGTGCCAGCAGCTTAGACGGCACAGATACGCAGTATTTT	CASSLDGTDTQYF
TRBV9	.	.	TRBJ1-3	TGTGCCAGCAGCTCTCCCCCTGGAAACACCATATATTTT	CASSSPPGNTIYF
TRBV18	few	TRBD1	TRBJ1-2	TGTGCCAGCTCACAGGACAGGGTCGGCTACACCTTC	CASSQDRVGYTF
TRBV15	.	TRBD1	TRBJ2-1	TGTGCCACCAGCAGGGGTGTCGGGACAGGGCAGGGTGAGCAGTTCTTC	CATSRGVGTGQGEQFF
TRBV24-1	.	TRBD1	TRBJ2-7	TGTGCCACCAGTTTGACAGGGCTACTCTACGAGCAGTACTTC	CATSLTGLLYEQYF
TRBV2	once	.	TRBJ2-1	TGTGCCAGCAGCGCCTACAATGAGCAGTTCTTC	CASSAYNEQFF
TRBV2	.	.	TRBJ1-1	TGTGCCAGCACCGAGAGGGGGTGGGGCACTGAAGCTTTCTTT	CASTERGWGTEAFF
TRBV6-5	.	TRBD1	TRBJ1-1	TGTGCCAGCAGTTACTTCCCGGACAGGGTGGGCACTGAAGCTTTCTTT	CASSYFPDRVGTEAFF
TRBV29-1	.	.	TRBJ1-4	TGCAGCGTTCGGGGTAGGGGGGAAAAACTGTTTTTT	CSVRGRGEKLFF
TRBV28	.	.	TRBJ2-7	TGTGCCAGCAGCCCCCGGGGCGGGATGGCCTACGAGCAGTACTTC	CASSPRGGMAYEQYF
TRBV3-1/TRBV3-2	.	TRBD1	TRBJ1-2	TGTGCCAGCAGGTTACAGGGGGCGCCCCCATATGGCTACACCTTC	CASRLQGAPPYGYTF
TRBV28	.	.	TRBJ1-5	TGTGCCAGCAGGAACGGAGGGTTAGGGAGCAATCAGCCCCAGCATTTT	CASRNGGLGSNQPQHF
TRBV28	.	.	TRBJ1-2	TGTGCCAGCAGCTCGCCGGGAGGTACTTATGGCTACACCTTC	CASSSPGGTYGYTF